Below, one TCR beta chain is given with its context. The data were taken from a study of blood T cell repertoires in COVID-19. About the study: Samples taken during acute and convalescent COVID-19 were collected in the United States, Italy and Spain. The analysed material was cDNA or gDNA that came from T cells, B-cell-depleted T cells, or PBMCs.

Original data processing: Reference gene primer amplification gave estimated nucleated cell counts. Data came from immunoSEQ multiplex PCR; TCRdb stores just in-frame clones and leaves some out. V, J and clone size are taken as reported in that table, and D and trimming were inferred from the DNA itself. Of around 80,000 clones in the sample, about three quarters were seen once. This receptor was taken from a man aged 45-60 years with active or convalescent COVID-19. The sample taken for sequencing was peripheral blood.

The CDR3 nucleotides read TGTGCCAGCGCCTGGGGGGGGGCTAACTATGGCTACACCTTC. Its translation is CASAWGGANYGYTF. The V and J genes are TRBV19 and TRBJ1-2, with D maybe TRBD1 (5 bases). Germline V gives CDR1 LNHDA, CDR2 SQIVND (reference sequence). There are 14 residues in the CDR3. Trimming stripped 9 bases from V and 0 bases from J, with 14 bases between. Based on the CDR3 plus reference TRBV19 and TRBJ1-2, the full variable domain is DGGITQSPKYLFRKEGQNVTLSCEQNLNHDAMYWYRQDPGQGLRLIYYSQIVNDFQKGDIAEGYSVSREKKESFPLTVTSAQKNPTAFYLCASAWGGANYGYTFGSGTRLTVV.